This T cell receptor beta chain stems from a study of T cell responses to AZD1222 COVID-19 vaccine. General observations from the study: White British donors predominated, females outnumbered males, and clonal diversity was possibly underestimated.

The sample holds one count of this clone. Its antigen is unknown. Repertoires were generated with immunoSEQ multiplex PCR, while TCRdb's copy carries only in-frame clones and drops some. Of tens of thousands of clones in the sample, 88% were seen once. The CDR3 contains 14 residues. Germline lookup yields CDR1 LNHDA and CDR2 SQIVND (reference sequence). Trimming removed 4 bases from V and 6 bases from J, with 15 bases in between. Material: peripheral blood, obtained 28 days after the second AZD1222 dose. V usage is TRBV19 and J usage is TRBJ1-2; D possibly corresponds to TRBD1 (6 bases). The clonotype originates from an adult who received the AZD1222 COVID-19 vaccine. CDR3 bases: TGTGCCAGTAGTAGAAGGGGGAGAGACGATGGCTACACCTTC. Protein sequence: CASSRRGRDDGYTF.